This T cell receptor beta chain was retrieved from a study of PD-L1 blockade in urothelial cancer. Study-level background: Each participant's history included 0 to 3 prior chemotherapy regimens. T cells numbered a median of roughly 150,000 in the blood samples.

Libraries were prepared by immunoSEQ multiplex PCR; TCRdb keeps only in-frame clonotypes and omits some of them. The data contain approximately 50,000 clones, 85% to 90% of them seen just once; the ten biggest clones take up less than 2.5%. Points on this clone: This specimen includes other DNA sequences encoding the same CDR3.

Time point reported: peripheral blood 6 weeks after treatment start. It was locally advanced or metastatic urothelial carcinoma that patients had. The source was PBMCs, collected around atezolizumab (anti-PD-L1) treatment. This clonotype was sampled from a man in his fifties or sixties with urothelial cancer.

CDR3 in amino acids: CASSLTSGEGETQYF. Written as DNA, the CDR3 is TGCGCCAGCAGCTTGACTAGCGGGGAGGGGGAGACCCAGTACTTC. The rearrangement links TRBV5-1 to TRBJ2-5; 10 bases are a match to TRBD2. The CDR3 runs 15 residues. Germline CDR1 reads SGHRS; CDR2 reads YFSETQ. The J segment lost 5 bases and the V segment lost 1 base, leaving 5 bases of the junction unmatched.